This T cell receptor beta chain was captured by sequencing in a study of blood T cells in healthy people across ages. Together with a sample-barcoded 5' primer, a J-beta primer mix was included in a second PCR lasting about 7 to 11 cycles. TCRdb re-analysed the 5' RACE reads in MiXCR, keeping a single row per CDR3 protein. The data hold around 1,500,000 distinct CDR3 sequences, with about 43% observed a single time. Worth noting for this clonotype: What it binds is unknown.

Study-wide findings and caveats: In the absence of known donor CMV status, changes in expanded clonotypes were possibly confounded.

Losses at the gene ends were 1 base for V and 8 bases for J; bases not matched to a gene: 4. Germline loops: CDR1 LGHDT, CDR2 YNNKEL (reference sequence). This CDR3 has 15 residues. The gene calls are TRBV3-1 and TRBJ1-4; TRBD1 matches 10 bases. The source is a woman in her late teens or twenties in good health. The specimen was blood. For the CDR3, the DNA is TGTGCCAGCAGCCAAGGACAGGGGGCGGGAGAAAAACTGTTTTTT. Its protein product is CASSQGQGAGEKLFF. Based on the CDR3 plus reference TRBV3-1 and TRBJ1-4, the full variable domain is DTAVSQTPKYLVTQMGNDKSIKCEQNLGHDTMYWYKQDSKKFLKIMFSYNNKELIINETVPNRFSPKSPDKAHLNLHINSLELGDSAVYFCASSQGQGAGEKLFFGSGTQLSVL.